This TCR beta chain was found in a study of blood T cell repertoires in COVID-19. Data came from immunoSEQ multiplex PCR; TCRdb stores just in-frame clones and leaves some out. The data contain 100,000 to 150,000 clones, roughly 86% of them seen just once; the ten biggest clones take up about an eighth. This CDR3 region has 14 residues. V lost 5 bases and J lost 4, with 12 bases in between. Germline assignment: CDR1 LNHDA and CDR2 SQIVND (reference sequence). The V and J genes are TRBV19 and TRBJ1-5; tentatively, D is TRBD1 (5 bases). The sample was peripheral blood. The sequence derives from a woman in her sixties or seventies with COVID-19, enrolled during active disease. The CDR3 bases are TGTGCCAGTAGTTTCAGGGTCGGGAATCAGCCCCAGCATTTT. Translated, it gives CASSFRVGNQPQHF.